Listed below are T cell receptor beta chains from one sample, sequenced in a study of blood T cell repertoires in COVID-19. Profiled with immunoSEQ multiplex PCR; TCRdb holds only in-frame clones, not every one. The table shows 150,000 to 200,000 clones, with just under 90% occurring only once. Sequenced input: peripheral blood. The source of these receptors is a woman younger than 30 who had recovered from COVID-19. CDR3s include the opening cysteine and the closing phenylalanine or tryptophan.

V gene	J gene	CDR3 length	CDR3 protein
TRBV9	TRBJ2-1	17	CASSGRVIAGIYNEQFF
TRBV4-1	TRBJ1-1	14	CASSPSYMNTEAFF
TRBV9	TRBJ1-4	15	CASSVGGGFNEKLFF
TRBV25-1	TRBJ1-2	14	CASSESGTGYGYTF
TRBV30	TRBJ2-2	15	CAWILGGGLTGELFF
TRBV5-4	TRBJ2-2	14	CASSLELEGGELFF
TRBV6-5	TRBJ1-6	13	CASSYSASSPLHF
TRBV6-5	TRBJ1-4	15	CASSRTGDGNEKLFF
TRBV2	TRBJ1-2	13	CASSEMSNYGYTF
TRBV7-3	TRBJ2-3	15	CASSPGSGVPDTQYF
TRBV28	TRBJ2-1	18	CASRQHPMRAGSYNEQFF
TRBV4-3	TRBJ2-5	14	CASSPRTSYETQYF
TRBV18	TRBJ1-6	12	CASSEGDSPLHF
TRBV7-2	TRBJ1-6	15	CASSLEGVLNSPLHF
TRBV6-2/TRBV6-3	TRBJ1-2	15	CASSWDSTGNYGYTF
TRBV2	TRBJ1-1	13	CARAGARNTEAFF
TRBV6-5	TRBJ1-1	15	CASFEGKLLNTEAFF
TRBV15	TRBJ2-2	16	CATSRAGATNTGELFF
TRBV7-9	TRBJ2-1	19	CASSLNWLAGGLESNEQFF
TRBV9	TRBJ2-1	13	CASSVEEEGEQFF
TRBV7-9	TRBJ1-6	15	CASSQTTGINSPLHF
TRBV24-1	TRBJ1-2	15	CATSDAGTADYGYTF
TRBV7-2	TRBJ2-3	14	CASSSDRGKNTQYF
TRBV12-3/TRBV12-4	TRBJ2-7	13	CASSRQALGEQYF
TRBV6-5	TRBJ2-7	14	CASSYSTAAYEQYF
TRBV5-4	TRBJ2-2	16	CASSFGGQLNTGELFF
TRBV6-6	TRBJ2-5	13	CASSLGGKETQYF
TRBV7-2	TRBJ2-2	15	CASSLGGQGNGELFF
TRBV4-1	TRBJ2-2	14	CASSYSRGTGELFF
TRBV3-1/TRBV3-2	TRBJ1-4	14	CASGNRGPSEKLFF
TRBV5-4	TRBJ2-3	16	CASTTGVDRKEDTQYF
TRBV2	TRBJ2-1	15	CASRASGGGYNEQFF
TRBV29-1	TRBJ2-5	13	CSGSGGPGETQYF
TRBV4-1	TRBJ1-2	17	CASSQDFGQGVFYGYTF
TRBV6-2/TRBV6-3	TRBJ1-5	14	CASSYSSTNQPQHF
TRBV3-1/TRBV3-2	TRBJ1-1	12	CASSQARTEAFF
TRBV19	TRBJ1-6	15	CASSLRQGGDSPLHF
TRBV5-1	TRBJ2-3	14	CASSLGPGFDTQYF
TRBV13	TRBJ1-2	18	CASSGPRIGPGTHGGYTF
TRBV5-1	TRBJ2-3	19	CASSLEPLAGGGGTDTQYF
TRBV3-1/TRBV3-2	TRBJ1-1	13	CASSQARNTEAFF
TRBV7-6	TRBJ1-6	15	CASSGTGGNNSPLHF